Below, 32 T cell receptor beta chains from the same sample are listed, as sequenced in a study of CD8+ T cells in alopecia areata. Treatment given: oral pan-JAK inhibitor, 5-10 mg twice daily. cDNA prepared by RNA extraction and subsequent reverse transcription served as the template for sequencing. Sequenced by immunoSEQ multiplex PCR; TCRdb stores in-frame clones only, minus some. This sample has about 280,000 clones; nearly 60% occur once, and the top ten carry approximately 1.8%. Source: CD4+ T cells sorted from blood, taken at week 24, from a patient treated with tofacitinib. These receptors all come from a human donor with alopecia areata.

This clone was observed a few times. The chain is built from TRBV7-2 and TRBJ2-1; 7 bases align to TRBD2. With 0 bases clipped from V and 11 bases from J, the junction kept 4 bases outside the gene matches. The CDR3 spans 13 residues. The germline V gene has CDR1 SGHTA and CDR2 FQGNSA. The CDR3 nucleotides are TGTGCCAGCAGCTTAGCGAGGGAGGGGAAGCAGTTCTTC. Translation: CASSLAREGKQFF. The whole variable domain, filled in from reference TRBV7-2 and TRBJ2-1, reads GAGVSQSPSNKVTEKGKDVELRCDPISGHTALYWYRQSLGQGLEFLIYFQGNSAPDKSGLPSDRFSAERTGGSVSTLTIQRTQQEDSAVYLCASSLAREGKQFFGPGTRLTVL.

V gene TRBV4-1 combines with J gene TRBJ2-2; 10 bases align to TRBD1. V was pared by 0 bases and J by 5 bases, with 6 bases of the junction left unmatched. CDR1 and CDR2 from the germline V gene are MGHRA and YSYEKL. The length of the CDR3 is 17 residues. The CDR3 DNA reads TGCGCCAGCAGCCAAGATCAGTGGACAGGGGGAACCGGGGAGCTGTTTTTT. Its translation: CASSQDQWTGGTGELFF.

The chain employs TRBV4-1 and TRBJ1-1; 7 nucleotides match TRBD1. The CDR3 is 15 residues long. CDR1 is MGHRA and CDR2 is YSYEKL in the germline V gene. With V trimmed by 3 bases and J by 0 bases, 4 bases remained unmatched. Here the CDR3 DNA reads TGCGCCAGCAGCCAGCAGGGACAGCTGAACACTGAAGCTTTCTTT. Amino acid sequence: CASSQQGQLNTEAFF.

This chain links TRBV7-9 with TRBJ1-2; 8 bases map to TRBD1. J lost 4 bases, V lost 5 bases, and 6 bases had no gene match. Germline CDR1 and CDR2: SEHNR and FQNEAQ (reference sequence). The CDR3 totals 14 residues. The CDR3 coding sequence is TGTGCCAGCAGCCGGGGACAGGAGATCTATGGCTACACCTTC. Translation: CASSRGQEIYGYTF.

This clone was observed a few times. V and J are TRBV28 and TRBJ1-5; D is uncertain. The CDR3 contains 15 residues. V shed 3 bases and J shed 4 bases, with 13 bases lying between them. CDR1 and CDR2 from the germline V gene are MDHEN and SYDVKM. The CDR3 loop reads CASSFTGRENQPQHF. In DNA, the CDR3 is TGTGCCAGCAGTTTCACCGGAAGGGAAAATCAGCCCCAGCATTTT.

V gene TRBV30 combines with J gene TRBJ2-6, with D unresolved. The CDR3 has 14 residues. V lost 2 bases, J lost 1 base, and 6 bases lay in between. Germline CDR1 is GTSNPN and CDR2 is SVGIG (reference sequence). The DNA for the CDR3 is TGTGCCTGGAGTCGAAGGTCTGGGGCCAACGTCCTGACTTTC. Protein: CAWSRRSGANVLTF.

The chain joins TRBV20-1 to TRBJ2-5; no reliable D call. Germline values: CDR1 DFQATT, CDR2 SNEGSKA (reference sequence). The CDR3 loop spans 10 amino acids. V was clipped by 6 bases and J by 5 bases, with 7 bases between them. CDR3 protein: CSAERETQYF. The CDR3 nucleotides read TGCAGTGCGGAAAGGGAGACCCAGTACTTC.

The chain joins TRBV13 to TRBJ1-2; the D is unclear. This CDR3 spans 13 amino acids. Trimming removed 1 base from V and 4 bases from J, with 7 bases in between. Germline assignment: CDR1 PRHDT and CDR2 FYEKMQ (reference sequence). CDR3 amino acids: CASSLASIYGYTF. For the CDR3, the DNA is TGTGCCAGCAGCTTAGCGAGTATCTATGGCTACACCTTC.

There are a few counts of this clone. The chain joins TRBV13 to TRBJ2-3; no reliable D call. V lost 2 bases and J lost 2, with 11 bases in between. The CDR3 consists of 15 residues. Per germline, CDR1 PRHDT and CDR2 FYEKMQ (reference sequence). The CDR3 DNA reads TGTGCCAGCAGCTTAAATTTACAGCACACAGATACGCAGTATTTT. This codes for CASSLNLQHTDTQYF.

This clone is a singleton in its sample. This chain connects TRBV4-1 to TRBJ2-3, with 10 nucleotides matching TRBD1. The CDR3 loop spans 14 amino acids. After removal of 8 bases from V and 3 bases from J, the junction contained 5 bases not matched to a gene. Germline V gene sequence: CDR1 MGHRA, CDR2 YSYEKL. The DNA of the CDR3 is TGCGCCAGCTCCGGACAGGGGGTAACAGATACGCAGTATTTT. Protein product: CASSGQGVTDTQYF.

This clone appeared a few times. The CDR3 loop reads CASRGQINEKLFF. The CDR3 nucleotides read TGTGCCAGCAGAGGACAGATTAATGAAAAACTGTTTTTT. The chain uses TRBV5-6 and TRBJ1-4, with a weak D call TRBD1 (6 bases). The CDR3 is made up of 13 amino acids. Germline V gene data show CDR1 as SGHDT and CDR2 as YYEEEE. The V end was cut by 5 bases, the J end by 4 bases, with 9 bases between.

The chain carries TRBV28 and TRBJ2-5, with TRBD2 matching 7 bases. The CDR3 has 13 residues. The V segment lost 9 bases and the J segment 5 bases; nucleotides outside the gene matches: 9. Germline V CDR1 and CDR2: MDHEN, SYDVKM. The CDR3 region is CASGLQGGETQYF. The CDR3 coding sequence is TGTGCCAGTGGACTCCAGGGAGGGGAGACCCAGTACTTC.

The V call is TRBV5-6, the J call TRBJ1-1; 8 nucleotides match TRBD1. Looked up from germline, CDR1 is SGHDT and CDR2 is YYEEEE. This CDR3 has 14 residues. Trimming cost V 6 bases and J 0 bases; bases outside gene matches: 4. CDR3 DNA: TGTGCCAGCACCCAGGACAGGGTGAACACTGAAGCTTTCTTT. Translating gives CASTQDRVNTEAFF. The variable domain in full, completed from reference TRBV5-6 and TRBJ1-1, reads DAGVTQSPTHLIKTRGQQVTLRCSPKSGHDTVSWYQQALGQGPQFIFQYYEEEERQRGNFPDRFSGHQFPNYSSELNVNALLLGDSALYLCASTQDRVNTEAFFGQGTRLTVV.

This chain links TRBV23-1 with TRBJ1-6, with D tentatively TRBD1 (5 bases). TRBV23-1 belongs to the ORF category, with a function that is uncertain. Trimming took 8 bases from V and 6 from J, leaving 14 bases between them. The CDR3 loop spans 14 amino acids. The CDR3 region has the DNA TGCGCCAGCGGTGGGGGGAAGGTTAATTCACCCCTCCACTTT. Encoded protein: CASGGGKVNSPLHF.

The chain is built from TRBV11-2 and TRBJ1-2; unclear D gene. This CDR3 comprises 15 residues. CDR1 SGHAT and CDR2 FQNNGV come from the germline V gene. The germline V and J ends were trimmed by 10 bases and 4 bases, with 22 bases remaining between them. The DNA for the CDR3 is TGTGCCACCGTAATTCGCGGAGGCCCGGGCTATGGCTACACCTTC. It codes for CATVIRGGPGYGYTF.

The V gene is TRBV9, the J gene TRBJ2-5, with 8 bases fitting TRBD1. Germline V CDR1 and CDR2: SGDLS, YYNGEE. The CDR3 totals 15 residues. V shed 6 bases, J shed 5 bases, and the junction held 12 bases outside the gene matches. As DNA, the CDR3 is TGTGCCAGCACCCCCGGACAGGGAGTGGCGGAGACCCAGTACTTC. Translation gives CASTPGQGVAETQYF.

This clone came up a few times. The V call is TRBV4-3, the J call TRBJ1-2; a weak D match, TRBD1 (6 bases). With 1 base removed from V and 2 bases from J, the gap between germline ends came to 17 bases. Germline V gene data show CDR1 as LGHNA and CDR2 as YSLEER. CDR3 size: 17 residues. CDR3 region: CASSQGIGGPLNYGYTF. In DNA form, the CDR3 reads TGCGCCAGCAGCCAAGGGATAGGGGGGCCACTAAACTATGGCTACACCTTC.

This clone was seen a few times. This chain uses TRBV20-1 with TRBJ1-2; weak D call: TRBD1 (5 bases). Deletions cut 3 bases from V and 4 bases from J, with 6 bases between. CDR1 and CDR2 (germline): DFQATT, SNEGSKA (reference sequence). The CDR3 covers 11 residues. The CDR3 sequence: CSASDSYGYTF. The CDR3 DNA sequence: TGCAGTGCTAGCGACAGCTATGGCTACACCTTC.

V is TRBV4-1 and J is TRBJ2-5; D ambiguous. This CDR3 has 13 amino acids. V lost 2 bases to trimming and J lost 4 bases, with 8 bases between them. CDR1 MGHRA and CDR2 YSYEKL come from the germline V gene. The CDR3 nucleotides read TGCGCCAGCAGCCAAATCTTCCCAGAGACCCAGTACTTC. This codes for CASSQIFPETQYF.

This chain uses TRBV28 with TRBJ1-1; D may be TRBD1 (6 bases). V was cut by 6 bases and J by 8 bases, with 13 bases left in between. CDR3 length: 12 amino acids. Germline CDR1 is MDHEN and CDR2 is SYDVKM. CDR3 DNA: TGTGCCAGCAGGAGGGGGGCAGGGGAAGCTTTCTTT. Protein sequence: CASRRGAGEAFF.

V usage is TRBV2 and J usage is TRBJ2-3; D call uncertain. The CDR3 extends over 15 amino acids. The V end was cut by 2 bases, the J end by 1 base, with 10 bases between. CDR1 and CDR2 from the germline V gene are SNHLY and FYNNEI. CDR3 bases: TGTGCCAGCAGTGAAAGGAACGGTGGCACAGATACGCAGTATTTT. Translation: CASSERNGGTDTQYF.

The J gene is TRBJ1-2, the V gene TRBV5-1; D gene ambiguous. Germline CDR1 reads SGHRS; CDR2 reads YFSETQ. Trimming removed 4 bases from V and 8 bases from J, with 12 bases in between. This CDR3 spans 12 amino acids. The CDR3 DNA follows: TGCGCCAGCAGCCCGGACCCGGGAGGCTACACCTTC. It codes for CASSPDPGGYTF.

The chain uses TRBV6-5 and TRBJ2-2; D call uncertain. The CDR3 loop spans 12 amino acids. CDR1 and CDR2 from the germline V gene are MNHEY and SVGAGI. V was trimmed by 7 bases and J by 1 base, leaving 4 bases between them. The CDR3 loop is CASTRNTGELFF. The CDR3 DNA follows: TGTGCCAGCACTCGGAACACCGGGGAGCTGTTTTTT.

The rearrangement uses TRBV5-1 and TRBJ1-6; 7 bases are a match to TRBD1. Trimming took 3 bases from V and 2 from J; bases not matched to a gene: 2. The germline V gene encodes CDR1 SGHRS and CDR2 YFSETQ. The CDR3 runs 15 residues. Here the CDR3 reads CASSSGQAYNSPLHF. CDR3 DNA sequence: TGCGCCAGCAGCTCTGGACAGGCCTATAATTCACCCCTCCACTTT.

This chain uses TRBV2 with TRBJ1-6; unclear D gene. The CDR3 loop spans 14 amino acids. The V end was cut by 6 bases, the J end by 7 bases, with 13 bases between. The germline V gene encodes CDR1 SNHLY and CDR2 FYNNEI. CDR3 nucleotides: TGTGCCAGCAGGGCGGGCCACGGGAATTCACCCCTCCACTTT. Translation: CASRAGHGNSPLHF.

This clone was detected a few times. The CDR3 coding sequence is TGTGCCAGCTCAACAGCTTATAATTCACCCCTCCACTTT. It yields the protein CASSTAYNSPLHF. J is TRBJ1-6 and V is TRBV18; D unresolved. The CDR3 has 13 amino acids. Trimming stripped 5 bases from V and 4 bases from J, with 6 bases between. Germline V lookup: CDR1 KGHSH, CDR2 LQKENI.

As to this clone: A junction boundary mismatches the germline segment, possibly from a read error. The rearrangement uses TRBV4-1 and TRBJ1-1; unclear D gene. The germline V gene encodes CDR1 MGHRA and CDR2 YSYEKL. The CDR3 is 11 residues long. The CDR3 sequence: CASSHLDGVGF. CDR3 nucleotide sequence: TGCGCCAGCAGCCACCTGGATGGGGTGGGGTTT.

The rearrangement uses TRBV30 and TRBJ1-2; D is unclear. Germline values: CDR1 GTSNPN, CDR2 SVGIG (reference sequence). The CDR3 runs 12 residues. V dropped 4 bases and J dropped 7 bases, with 13 bases sitting between them. This CDR3 reads CAWIFGPTGYTF. DNA of the CDR3: TGTGCCTGGATATTCGGACCAACTGGCTACACCTTC. The whole variable domain, filled in from reference TRBV30 and TRBJ1-2, reads SQTIHQWPATLVQPVGSPLSLECTVEGTSNPNLYWYRQAAGRGLQLLFYSVGIGQISSEVPQNLSASRPQDRQFILSSKKLLLSDSGFYLCAWIFGPTGYTFGSGTRLTVV.

This rearrangement joins TRBV5-1 to TRBJ2-2; 12 nucleotides match TRBD2. The germline V gene encodes CDR1 SGHRS and CDR2 YFSETQ. CDR3 length equals 16 residues. V was pared by 4 bases and J by 1 base, with 2 bases of the junction left unmatched. CDR3 residues: CASSEGLAGNTGELFF. The CDR3 DNA follows: TGCGCCAGCAGCGAGGGACTAGCGGGGAACACCGGGGAGCTGTTTTTT.

This clone turned up a few times. J is TRBJ1-2 and V is TRBV4-2; D unclear. The CDR3 totals 14 residues. The germline CDR1 and CDR2 sequences are LGHNA and YNFKEQ. Trimming stripped 1 base from V and 8 bases from J, with 14 bases between. As DNA, the CDR3 is TGTGCCAGCAGCCAAGCCGGAGGGAACCGCGGCTACACCTTC. It translates to CASSQAGGNRGYTF.

This clone has just a few counts. The chain has TRBV4-1 and TRBJ2-7; either TRBD1 or TRBD2 may supply D (5 bases each). V was clipped by 0 bases and J by 3 bases, with 18 bases between them. The CDR3 totals 17 residues. The germline CDR1 and CDR2 sequences are MGHRA and YSYEKL. The DNA for the CDR3 is TGCGCCAGCAGCCAAGAAGGAGAGACAGTTAGCGTCTACGAGCAGTACTTC. Its protein product is CASSQEGETVSVYEQYF.

This CDR3 reads CATSTRDYSETQYF. The CDR3 region has the DNA TGTGCCACCAGCACCCGGGACTACTCGGAGACCCAGTACTTC. This chain uses TRBV15 with TRBJ2-5; 7 nucleotides agree with TRBD2. With 4 bases clipped from V and 5 bases from J, the junction kept 7 bases outside the gene matches. Germline loops: CDR1 LNHNV, CDR2 YYDKDF (reference sequence). This CDR3 contains 14 residues.